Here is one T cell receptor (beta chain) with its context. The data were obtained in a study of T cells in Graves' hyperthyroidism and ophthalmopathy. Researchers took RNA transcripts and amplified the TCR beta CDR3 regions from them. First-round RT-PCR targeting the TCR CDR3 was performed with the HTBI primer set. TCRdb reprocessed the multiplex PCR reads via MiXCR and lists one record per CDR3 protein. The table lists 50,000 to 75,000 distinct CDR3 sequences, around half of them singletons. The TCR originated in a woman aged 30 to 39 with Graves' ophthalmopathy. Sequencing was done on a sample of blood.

CDR3 amino acids: CASAILHVAAADTQYF. CDR3 in DNA: TGTGCCAGTGCTATCCTGCACGTGGCCGCAGCAGATACGCAGTATTTT. The V gene is TRBV25-1, the J gene TRBJ2-3, with D unclear. CDR1 is MGHDK, CDR2 SYGVNS, per germline. CDR3 length: 16 residues. Trimming shortened V by 9 bases and J by 4 bases, and 23 bases separated the two germline ends.